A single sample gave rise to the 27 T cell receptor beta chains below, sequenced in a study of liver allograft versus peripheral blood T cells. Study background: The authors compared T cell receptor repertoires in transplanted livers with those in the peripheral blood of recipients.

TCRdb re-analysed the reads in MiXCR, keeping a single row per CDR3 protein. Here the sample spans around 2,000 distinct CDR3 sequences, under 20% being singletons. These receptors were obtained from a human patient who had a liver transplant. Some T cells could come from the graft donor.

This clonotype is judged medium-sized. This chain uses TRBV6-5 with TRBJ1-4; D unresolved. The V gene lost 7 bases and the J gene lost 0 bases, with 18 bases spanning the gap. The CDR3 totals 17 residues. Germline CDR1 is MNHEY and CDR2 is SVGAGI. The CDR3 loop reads CASTSHRGQPTNEKLFF. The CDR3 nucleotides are TGTGCCAGCACCTCCCACCGCGGGCAGCCAACTAATGAAAAACTGTTTTTT.

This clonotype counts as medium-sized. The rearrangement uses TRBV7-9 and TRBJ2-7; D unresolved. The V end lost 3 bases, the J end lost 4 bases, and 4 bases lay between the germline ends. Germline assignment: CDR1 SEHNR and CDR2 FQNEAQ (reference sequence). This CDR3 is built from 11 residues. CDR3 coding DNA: TGTGCCAGCAGCTTTGAATACGAGCAGTACTTC. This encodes CASSFEYEQYF.

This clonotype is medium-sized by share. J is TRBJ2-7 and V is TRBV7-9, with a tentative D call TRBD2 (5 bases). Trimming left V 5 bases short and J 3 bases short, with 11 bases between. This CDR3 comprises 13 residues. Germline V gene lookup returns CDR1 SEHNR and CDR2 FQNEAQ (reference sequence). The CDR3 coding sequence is TGTGCCAGCAGCAAACGGGAAAACTACGAGCAGTACTTC. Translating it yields CASSKRENYEQYF.

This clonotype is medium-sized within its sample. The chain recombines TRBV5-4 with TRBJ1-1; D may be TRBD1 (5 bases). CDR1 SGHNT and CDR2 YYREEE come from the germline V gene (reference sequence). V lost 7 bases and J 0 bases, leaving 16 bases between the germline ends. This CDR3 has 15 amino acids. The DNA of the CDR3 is TGTGCCAGCCGGGCGTTCGGGGGGATGAACACTGAAGCTTTCTTT. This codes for CASRAFGGMNTEAFF. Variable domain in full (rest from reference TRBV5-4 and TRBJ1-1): ETGVTQSPTHLIKTRGQQVTLRCSSQSGHNTVSWYQQALGQGPQFIFQYYREEENGRGNFPPRFSGLQFPNYSSELNVNALELDDSALYLCASRAFGGMNTEAFFGQGTRLTVV.

The CDR3 loop reads CASSWGGTSYEQYF. CDR3 DNA: TGTGCCAGTAGTTGGGGCGGGACTAGCTACGAGCAGTACTTC. J is TRBJ2-7 and V is TRBV19; 8 nucleotides agree with TRBD2. The CDR3 extends over 14 amino acids. The germline CDR1 and CDR2 sequences are LNHDA and SQIVND (reference sequence). Losses at the gene ends were 5 bases for V and 3 bases for J; bases not matched to a gene: 6.

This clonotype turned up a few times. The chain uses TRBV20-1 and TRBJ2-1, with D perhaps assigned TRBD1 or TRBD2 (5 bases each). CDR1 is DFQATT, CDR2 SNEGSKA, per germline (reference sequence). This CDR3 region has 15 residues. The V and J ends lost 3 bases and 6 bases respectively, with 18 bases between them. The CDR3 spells CSASLGLGPGNEQFF. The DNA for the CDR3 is TGCAGTGCTAGCCTCGGACTGGGGCCGGGCAATGAGCAGTTCTTC.

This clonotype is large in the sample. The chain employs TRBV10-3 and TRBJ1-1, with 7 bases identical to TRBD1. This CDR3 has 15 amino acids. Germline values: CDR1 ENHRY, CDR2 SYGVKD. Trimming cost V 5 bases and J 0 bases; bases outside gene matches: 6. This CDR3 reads CAISQTGTVNTEAFF. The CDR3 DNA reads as TGTGCCATCAGTCAAACGGGGACAGTGAACACTGAAGCTTTCTTT.

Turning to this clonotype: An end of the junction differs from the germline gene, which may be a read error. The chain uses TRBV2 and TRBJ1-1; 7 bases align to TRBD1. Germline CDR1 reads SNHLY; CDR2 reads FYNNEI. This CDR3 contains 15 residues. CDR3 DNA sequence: TGTGTCAGCAGTGACGCCGGGACAGCGAACACTGAAGCTTTCTTT. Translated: CVSSDAGTANTEAFF.

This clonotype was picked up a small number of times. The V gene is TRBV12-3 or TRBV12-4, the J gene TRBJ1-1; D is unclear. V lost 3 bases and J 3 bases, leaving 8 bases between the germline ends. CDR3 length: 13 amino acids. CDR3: CASSFDRYTEAFF. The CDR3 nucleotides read TGTGCCAGCAGTTTTGACCGCTACACTGAAGCTTTCTTT.

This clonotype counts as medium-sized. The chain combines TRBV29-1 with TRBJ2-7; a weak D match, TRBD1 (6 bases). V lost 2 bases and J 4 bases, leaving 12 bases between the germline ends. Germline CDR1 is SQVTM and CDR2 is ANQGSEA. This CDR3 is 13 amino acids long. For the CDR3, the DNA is TGCAGCGTTGAAAATAAAGGGGGTTACGAGCAGTACTTC. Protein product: CSVENKGGYEQYF.

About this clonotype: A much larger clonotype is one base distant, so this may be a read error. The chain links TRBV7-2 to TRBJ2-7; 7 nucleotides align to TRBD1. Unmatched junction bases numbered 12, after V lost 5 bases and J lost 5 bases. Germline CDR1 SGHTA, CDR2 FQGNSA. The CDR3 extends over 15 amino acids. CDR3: CASSQGWDSGHEQYF. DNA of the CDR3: TGTGCCAGCAGCCAAGGGTGGGACAGTGGCCACGAGCAGTACTTC.

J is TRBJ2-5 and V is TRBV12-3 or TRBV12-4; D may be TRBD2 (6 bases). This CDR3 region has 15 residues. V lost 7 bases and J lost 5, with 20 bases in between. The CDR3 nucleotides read TGTGCCAGCACCCAGCACCGGGACTTGGGGGAGACCCAGTACTTC. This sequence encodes CASTQHRDLGETQYF.

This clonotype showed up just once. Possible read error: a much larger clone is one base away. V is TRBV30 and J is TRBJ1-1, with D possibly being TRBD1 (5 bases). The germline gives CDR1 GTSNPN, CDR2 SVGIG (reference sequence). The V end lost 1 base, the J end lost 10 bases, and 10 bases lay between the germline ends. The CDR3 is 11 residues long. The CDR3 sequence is CAWSAGLVAFF. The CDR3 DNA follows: TGTGCCTGGAGTGCGGGACTTGTAGCTTTCTTT.

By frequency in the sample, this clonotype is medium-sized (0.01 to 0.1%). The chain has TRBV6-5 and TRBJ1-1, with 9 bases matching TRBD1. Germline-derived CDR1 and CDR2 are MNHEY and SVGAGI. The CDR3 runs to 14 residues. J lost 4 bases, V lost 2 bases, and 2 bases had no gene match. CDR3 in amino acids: CASSYGTGSTEAFF. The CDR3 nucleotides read TGTGCCAGCAGTTACGGGACAGGGTCCACTGAAGCTTTCTTT.

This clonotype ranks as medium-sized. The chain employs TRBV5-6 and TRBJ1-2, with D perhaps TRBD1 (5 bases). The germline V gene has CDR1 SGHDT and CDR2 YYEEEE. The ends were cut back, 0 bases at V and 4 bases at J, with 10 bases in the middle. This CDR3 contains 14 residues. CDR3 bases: TGTGCCAGCAGCTTGGACAAGGGGTTCTATGGCTACACCTTC. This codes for CASSLDKGFYGYTF.

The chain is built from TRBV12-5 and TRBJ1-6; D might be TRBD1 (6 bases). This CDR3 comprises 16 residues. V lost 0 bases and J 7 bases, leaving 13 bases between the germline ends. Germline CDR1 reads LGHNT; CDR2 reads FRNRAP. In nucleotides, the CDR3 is TGTGCTAGTGGTTTGGTACCGCTCAGGGGAAATTCACCCCTCCACTTT. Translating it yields CASGLVPLRGNSPLHF.

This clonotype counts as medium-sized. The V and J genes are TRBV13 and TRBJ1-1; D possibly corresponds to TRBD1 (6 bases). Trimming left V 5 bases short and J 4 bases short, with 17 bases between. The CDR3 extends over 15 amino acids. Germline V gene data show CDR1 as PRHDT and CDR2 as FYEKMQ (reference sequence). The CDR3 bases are TGTGCCAGCAGCGAATACAGGGAGGTTGGCACTGAAGCTTTCTTT. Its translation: CASSEYREVGTEAFF.

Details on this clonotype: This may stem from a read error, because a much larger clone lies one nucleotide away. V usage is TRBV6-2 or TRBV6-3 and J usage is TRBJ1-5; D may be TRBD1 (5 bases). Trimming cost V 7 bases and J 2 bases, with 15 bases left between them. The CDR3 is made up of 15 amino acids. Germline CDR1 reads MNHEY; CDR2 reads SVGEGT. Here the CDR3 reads CASKSIVGGNQPQHF. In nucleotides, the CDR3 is TGTGCCAGCAAGTCTATTGTAGGGGGCAATCAGCCCCAGCATTTT.

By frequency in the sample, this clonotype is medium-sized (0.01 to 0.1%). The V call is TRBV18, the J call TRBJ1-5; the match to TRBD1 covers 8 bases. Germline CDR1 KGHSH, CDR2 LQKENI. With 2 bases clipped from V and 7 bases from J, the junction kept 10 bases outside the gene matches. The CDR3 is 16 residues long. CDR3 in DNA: TGTGCCAGCTCACCATATAAGGACAGGGATGAGCAGCCCCAGCATTTT. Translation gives CASSPYKDRDEQPQHF. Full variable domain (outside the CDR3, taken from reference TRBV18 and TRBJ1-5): NAGVMQNPRHLVRRRGQEARLRCSPMKGHSHVYWYRQLPEEGLKFMVYLQKENIIDESGMPKERFSAEFPKEGPSILRIQQVVRGDSAAYFCASSPYKDRDEQPQHFGDGTRLSIL.

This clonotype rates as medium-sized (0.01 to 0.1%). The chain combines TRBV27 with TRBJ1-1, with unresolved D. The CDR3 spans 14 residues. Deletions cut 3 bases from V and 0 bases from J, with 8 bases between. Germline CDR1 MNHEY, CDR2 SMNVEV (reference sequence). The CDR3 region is CASSLWAMNTEAFF. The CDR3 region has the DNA TGTGCCAGCAGTTTGTGGGCCATGAACACTGAAGCTTTCTTT.

CDR3 DNA: TGTGCCAGCAGTCAAGGGTTCGAGCAGTACTTC. It yields the protein CASSQGFEQYF. V and J are TRBV12-3 or TRBV12-4 and TRBJ2-7; D unclear. This CDR3 is 11 amino acids long. Trimming removed 5 bases at V and 6 bases at J, with 8 bases between.

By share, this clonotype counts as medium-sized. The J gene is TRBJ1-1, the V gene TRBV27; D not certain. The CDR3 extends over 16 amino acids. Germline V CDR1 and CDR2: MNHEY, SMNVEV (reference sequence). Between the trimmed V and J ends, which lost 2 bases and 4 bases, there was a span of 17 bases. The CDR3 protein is CASSLVYAGAGTEAFF. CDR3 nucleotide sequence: TGTGCCAGCAGTTTAGTTTACGCGGGTGCAGGCACTGAAGCTTTCTTT.

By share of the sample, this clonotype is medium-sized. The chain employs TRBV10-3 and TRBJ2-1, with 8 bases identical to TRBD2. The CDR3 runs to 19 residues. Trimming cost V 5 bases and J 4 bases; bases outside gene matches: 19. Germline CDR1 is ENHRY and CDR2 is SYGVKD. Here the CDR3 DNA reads TGTGCCATCAGTCCCTCTTTAAACCAACTAGCGGAGCGGTACAATGAGCAGTTCTTC. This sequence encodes CAISPSLNQLAERYNEQFF.

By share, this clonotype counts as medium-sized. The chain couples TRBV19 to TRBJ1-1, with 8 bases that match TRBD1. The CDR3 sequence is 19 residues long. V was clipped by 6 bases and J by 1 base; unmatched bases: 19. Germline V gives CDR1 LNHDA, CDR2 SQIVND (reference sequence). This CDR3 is CASSPGTGSFTGPNTEAFF. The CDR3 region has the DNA TGTGCCAGTAGCCCCGGGACAGGTAGTTTTACGGGTCCGAACACTGAAGCTTTCTTT.

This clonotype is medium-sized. The CDR3 DNA reads as TGTGCCAGCAGCTGGGAATGGGGGGATTCACCCCTCCACTTT. Protein sequence: CASSWEWGDSPLHF. This chain joins TRBV7-2 and TRBJ1-6; TRBD1 is a possible D gene (5 bases). V was trimmed by 4 bases and J by 8 bases, leaving 12 bases between them. The germline gives CDR1 SGHTA, CDR2 FQGNSA. The CDR3 has 14 residues.

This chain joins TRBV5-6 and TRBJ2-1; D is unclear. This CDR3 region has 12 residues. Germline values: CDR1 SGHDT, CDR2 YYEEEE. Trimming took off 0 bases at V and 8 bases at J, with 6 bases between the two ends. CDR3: CASSLGLYEQFF. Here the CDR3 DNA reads TGTGCCAGCAGCTTGGGTCTCTATGAGCAGTTCTTC.

The CDR3, as DNA: TGTGCCAGCAGCTTAGCGGGTCAGCCCTTGGAGCAGTACTTC. It encodes CASSLAGQPLEQYF. This chain uses TRBV11-3 with TRBJ2-7; no clear D. The germline V gene has CDR1 SGHNT and CDR2 YENEEA. The CDR3 covers 14 residues. V was clipped by 1 base and J by 7 bases, with 14 bases between them.